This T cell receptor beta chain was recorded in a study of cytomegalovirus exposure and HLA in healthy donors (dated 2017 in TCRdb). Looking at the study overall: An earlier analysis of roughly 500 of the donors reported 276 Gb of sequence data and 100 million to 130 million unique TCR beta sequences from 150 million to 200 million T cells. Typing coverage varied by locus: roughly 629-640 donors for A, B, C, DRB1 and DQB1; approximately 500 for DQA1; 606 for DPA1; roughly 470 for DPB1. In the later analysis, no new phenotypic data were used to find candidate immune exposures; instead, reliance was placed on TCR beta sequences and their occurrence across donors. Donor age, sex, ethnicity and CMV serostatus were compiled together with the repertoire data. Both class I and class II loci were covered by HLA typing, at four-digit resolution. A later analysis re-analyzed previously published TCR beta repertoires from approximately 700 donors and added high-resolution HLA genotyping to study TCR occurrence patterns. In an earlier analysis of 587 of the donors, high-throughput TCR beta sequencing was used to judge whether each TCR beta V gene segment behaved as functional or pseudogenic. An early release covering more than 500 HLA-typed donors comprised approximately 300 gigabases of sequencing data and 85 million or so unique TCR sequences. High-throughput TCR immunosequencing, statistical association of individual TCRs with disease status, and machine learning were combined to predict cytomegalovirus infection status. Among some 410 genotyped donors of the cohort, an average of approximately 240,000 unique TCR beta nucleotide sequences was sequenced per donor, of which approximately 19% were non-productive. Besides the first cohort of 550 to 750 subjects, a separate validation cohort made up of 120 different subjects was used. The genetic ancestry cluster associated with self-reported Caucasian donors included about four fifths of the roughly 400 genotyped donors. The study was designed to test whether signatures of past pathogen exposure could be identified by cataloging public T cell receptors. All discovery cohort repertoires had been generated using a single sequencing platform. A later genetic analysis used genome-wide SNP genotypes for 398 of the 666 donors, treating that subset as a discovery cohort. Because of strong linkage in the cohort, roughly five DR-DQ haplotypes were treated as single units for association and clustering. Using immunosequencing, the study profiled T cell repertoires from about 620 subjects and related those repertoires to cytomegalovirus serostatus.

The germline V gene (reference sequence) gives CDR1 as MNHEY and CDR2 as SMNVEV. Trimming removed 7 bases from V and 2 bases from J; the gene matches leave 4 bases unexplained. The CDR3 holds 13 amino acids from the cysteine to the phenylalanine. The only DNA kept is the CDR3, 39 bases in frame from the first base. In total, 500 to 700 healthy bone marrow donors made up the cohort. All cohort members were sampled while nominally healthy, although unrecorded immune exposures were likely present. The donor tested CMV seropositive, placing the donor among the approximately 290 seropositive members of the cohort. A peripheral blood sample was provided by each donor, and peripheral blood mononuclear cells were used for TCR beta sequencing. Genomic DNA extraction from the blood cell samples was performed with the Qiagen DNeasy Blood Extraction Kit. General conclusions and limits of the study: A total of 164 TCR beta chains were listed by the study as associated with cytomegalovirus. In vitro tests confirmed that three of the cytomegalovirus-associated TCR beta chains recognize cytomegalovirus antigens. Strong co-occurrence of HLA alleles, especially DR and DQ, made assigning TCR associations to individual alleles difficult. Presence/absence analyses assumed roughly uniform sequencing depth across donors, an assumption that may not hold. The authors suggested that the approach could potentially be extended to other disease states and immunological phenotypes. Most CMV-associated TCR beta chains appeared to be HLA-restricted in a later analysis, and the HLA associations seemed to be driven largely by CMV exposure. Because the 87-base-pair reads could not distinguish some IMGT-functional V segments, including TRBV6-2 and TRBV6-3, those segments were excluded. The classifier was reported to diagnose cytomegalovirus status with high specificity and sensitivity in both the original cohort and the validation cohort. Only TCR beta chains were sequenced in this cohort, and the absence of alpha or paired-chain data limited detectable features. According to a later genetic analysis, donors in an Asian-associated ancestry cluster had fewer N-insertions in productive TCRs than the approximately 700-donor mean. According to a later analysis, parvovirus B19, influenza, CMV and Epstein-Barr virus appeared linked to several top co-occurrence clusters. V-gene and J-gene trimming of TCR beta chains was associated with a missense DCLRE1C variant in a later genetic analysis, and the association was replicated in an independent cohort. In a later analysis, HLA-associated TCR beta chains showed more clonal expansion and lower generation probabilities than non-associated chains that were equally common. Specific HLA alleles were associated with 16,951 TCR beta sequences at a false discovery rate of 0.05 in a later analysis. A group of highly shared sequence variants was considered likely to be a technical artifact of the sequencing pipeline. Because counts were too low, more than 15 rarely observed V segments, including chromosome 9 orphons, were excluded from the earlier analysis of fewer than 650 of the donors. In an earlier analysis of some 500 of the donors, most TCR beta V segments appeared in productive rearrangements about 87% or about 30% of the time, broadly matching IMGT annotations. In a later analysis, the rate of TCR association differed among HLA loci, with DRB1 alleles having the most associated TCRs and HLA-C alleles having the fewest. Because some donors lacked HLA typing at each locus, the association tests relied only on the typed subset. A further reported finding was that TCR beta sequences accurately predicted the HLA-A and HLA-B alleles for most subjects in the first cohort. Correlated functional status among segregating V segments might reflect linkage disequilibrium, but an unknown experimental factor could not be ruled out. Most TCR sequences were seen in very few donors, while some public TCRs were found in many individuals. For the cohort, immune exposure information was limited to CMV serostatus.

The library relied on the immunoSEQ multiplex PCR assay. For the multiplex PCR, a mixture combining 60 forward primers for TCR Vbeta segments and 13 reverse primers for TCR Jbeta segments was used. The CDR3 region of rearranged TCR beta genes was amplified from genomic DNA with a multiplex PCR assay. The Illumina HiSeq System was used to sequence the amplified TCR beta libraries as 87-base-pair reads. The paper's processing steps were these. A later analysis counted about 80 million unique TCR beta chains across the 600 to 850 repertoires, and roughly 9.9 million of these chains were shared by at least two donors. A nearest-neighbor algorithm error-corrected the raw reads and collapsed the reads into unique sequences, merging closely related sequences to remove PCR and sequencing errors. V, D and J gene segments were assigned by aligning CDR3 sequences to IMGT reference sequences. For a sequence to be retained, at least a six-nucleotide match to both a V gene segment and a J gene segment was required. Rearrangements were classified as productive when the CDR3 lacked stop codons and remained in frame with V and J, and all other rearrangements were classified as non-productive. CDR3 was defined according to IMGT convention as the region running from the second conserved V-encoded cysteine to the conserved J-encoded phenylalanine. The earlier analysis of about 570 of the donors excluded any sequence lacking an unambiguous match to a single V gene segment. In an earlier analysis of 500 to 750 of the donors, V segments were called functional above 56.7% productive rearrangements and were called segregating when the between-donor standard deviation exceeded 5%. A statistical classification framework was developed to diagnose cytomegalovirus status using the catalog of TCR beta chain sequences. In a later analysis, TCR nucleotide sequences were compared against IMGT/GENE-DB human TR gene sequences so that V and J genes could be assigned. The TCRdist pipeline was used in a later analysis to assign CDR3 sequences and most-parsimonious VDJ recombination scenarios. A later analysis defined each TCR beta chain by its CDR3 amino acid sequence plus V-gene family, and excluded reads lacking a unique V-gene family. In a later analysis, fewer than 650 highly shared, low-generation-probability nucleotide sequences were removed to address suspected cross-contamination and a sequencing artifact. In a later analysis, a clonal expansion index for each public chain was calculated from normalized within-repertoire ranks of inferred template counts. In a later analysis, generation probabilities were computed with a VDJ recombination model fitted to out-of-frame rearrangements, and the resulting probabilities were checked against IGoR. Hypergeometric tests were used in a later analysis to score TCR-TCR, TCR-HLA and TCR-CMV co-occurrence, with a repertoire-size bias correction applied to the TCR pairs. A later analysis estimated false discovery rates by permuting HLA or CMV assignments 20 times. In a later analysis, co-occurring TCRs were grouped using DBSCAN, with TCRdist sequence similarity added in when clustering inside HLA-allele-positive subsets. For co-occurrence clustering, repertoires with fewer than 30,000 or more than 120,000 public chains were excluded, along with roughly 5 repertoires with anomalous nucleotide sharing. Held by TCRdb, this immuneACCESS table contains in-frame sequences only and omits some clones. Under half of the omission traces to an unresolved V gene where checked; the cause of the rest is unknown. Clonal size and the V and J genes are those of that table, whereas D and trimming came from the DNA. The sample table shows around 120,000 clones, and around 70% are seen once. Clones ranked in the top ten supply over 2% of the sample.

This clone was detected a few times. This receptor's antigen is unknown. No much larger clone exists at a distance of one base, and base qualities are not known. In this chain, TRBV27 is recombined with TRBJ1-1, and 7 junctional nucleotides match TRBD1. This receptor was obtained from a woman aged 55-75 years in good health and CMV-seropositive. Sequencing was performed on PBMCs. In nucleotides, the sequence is TGTGCCAGCACCAAAGGGGGCAACACTGAAGCTTTCTTT. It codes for CASTKGGNTEAFF.